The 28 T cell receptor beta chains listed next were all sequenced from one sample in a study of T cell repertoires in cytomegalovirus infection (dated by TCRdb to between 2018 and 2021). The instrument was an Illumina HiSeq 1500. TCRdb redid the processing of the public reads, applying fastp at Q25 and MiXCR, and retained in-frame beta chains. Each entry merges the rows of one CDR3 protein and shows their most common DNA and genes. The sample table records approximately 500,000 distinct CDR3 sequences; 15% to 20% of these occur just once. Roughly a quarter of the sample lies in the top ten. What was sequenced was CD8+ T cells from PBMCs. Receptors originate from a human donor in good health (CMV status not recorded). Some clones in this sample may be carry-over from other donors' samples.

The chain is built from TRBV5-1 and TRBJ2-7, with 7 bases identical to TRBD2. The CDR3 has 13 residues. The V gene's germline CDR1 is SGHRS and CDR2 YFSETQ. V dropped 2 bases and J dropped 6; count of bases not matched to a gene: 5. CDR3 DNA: TGCGCCAGCAGCTTAACTAGCGCGTCCGAGCAGTACTTC. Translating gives CASSLTSASEQYF.

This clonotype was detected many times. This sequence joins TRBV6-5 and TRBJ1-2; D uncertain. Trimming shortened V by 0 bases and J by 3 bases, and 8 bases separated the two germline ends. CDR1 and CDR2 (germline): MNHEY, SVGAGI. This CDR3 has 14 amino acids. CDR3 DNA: TGTGCCAGCAGTTACTCGAAAGTTGACTATGGCTACACCTTC. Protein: CASSYSKVDYGYTF.

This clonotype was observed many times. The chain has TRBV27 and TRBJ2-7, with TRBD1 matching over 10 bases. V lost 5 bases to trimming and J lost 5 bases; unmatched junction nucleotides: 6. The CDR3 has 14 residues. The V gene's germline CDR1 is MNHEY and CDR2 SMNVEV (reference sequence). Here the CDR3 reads CASSPRTGGHEQYF. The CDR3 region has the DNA TGTGCCAGCAGTCCCCGGACAGGGGGACACGAGCAGTACTTC.

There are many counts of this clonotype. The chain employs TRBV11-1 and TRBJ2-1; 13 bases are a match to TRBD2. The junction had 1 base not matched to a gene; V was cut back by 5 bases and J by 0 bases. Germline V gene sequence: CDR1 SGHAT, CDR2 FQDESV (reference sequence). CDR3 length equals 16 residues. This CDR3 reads CASSTSGGVSYNEQFF. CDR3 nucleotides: TGTGCCAGCAGCACTAGCGGGGGGGTCTCCTACAATGAGCAGTTCTTC.

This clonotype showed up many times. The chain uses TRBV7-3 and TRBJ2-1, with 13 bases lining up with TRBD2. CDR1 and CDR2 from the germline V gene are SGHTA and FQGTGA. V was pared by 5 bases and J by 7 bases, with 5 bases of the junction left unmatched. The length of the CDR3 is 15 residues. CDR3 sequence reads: CASSEGLAGINEQFF. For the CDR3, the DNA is TGTGCCAGCAGCGAGGGACTAGCGGGAATAAATGAGCAGTTCTTC.

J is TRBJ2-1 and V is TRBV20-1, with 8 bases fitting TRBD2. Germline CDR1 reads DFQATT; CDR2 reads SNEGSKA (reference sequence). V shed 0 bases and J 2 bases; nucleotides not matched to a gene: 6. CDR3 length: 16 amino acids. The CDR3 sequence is CSARDLSGEAYNEQFF. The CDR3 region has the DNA TGCAGTGCTAGAGACCTTAGCGGGGAGGCCTACAATGAGCAGTTCTTC.

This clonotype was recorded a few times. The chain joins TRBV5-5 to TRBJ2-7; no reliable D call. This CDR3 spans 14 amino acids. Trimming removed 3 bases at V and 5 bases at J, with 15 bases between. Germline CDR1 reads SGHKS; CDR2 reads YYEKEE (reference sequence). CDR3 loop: CASSSGGIGNEQYF. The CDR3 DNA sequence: TGTGCCAGCAGCTCAGGTGGGATAGGGAACGAGCAGTACTTC. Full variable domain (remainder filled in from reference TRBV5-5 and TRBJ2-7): DAGVTQSPTHLIKTRGQQVTLRCSPISGHKSVSWYQQVLGQGPQFIFQYYEKEERGRGNFPDRFSARQFPNYSSELNVNALLLGDSALYLCASSSGGIGNEQYFGPGTRLTVT.

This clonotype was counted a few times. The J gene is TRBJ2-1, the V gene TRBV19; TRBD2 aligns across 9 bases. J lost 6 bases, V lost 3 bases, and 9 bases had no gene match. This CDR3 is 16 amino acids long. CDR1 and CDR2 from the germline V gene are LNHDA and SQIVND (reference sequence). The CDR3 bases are TGTGCCAGTAGTATCCACGCGGGAGGGTGGATCAATGAGCAGTTCTTC. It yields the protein CASSIHAGGWINEQFF.

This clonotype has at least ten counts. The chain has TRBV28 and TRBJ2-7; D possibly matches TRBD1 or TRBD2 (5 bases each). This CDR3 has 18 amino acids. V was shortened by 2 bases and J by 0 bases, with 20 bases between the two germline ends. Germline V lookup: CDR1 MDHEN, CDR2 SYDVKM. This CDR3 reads CASSLIARGSTYSYEQYF. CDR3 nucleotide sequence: TGTGCCAGCAGTTTAATAGCCCGGGGCAGCACCTACTCCTACGAGCAGTACTTC.

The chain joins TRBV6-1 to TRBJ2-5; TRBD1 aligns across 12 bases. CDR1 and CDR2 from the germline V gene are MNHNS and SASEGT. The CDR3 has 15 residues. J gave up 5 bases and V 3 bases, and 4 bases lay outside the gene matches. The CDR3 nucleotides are TGTGCCAGCAGTGATCGGGACAGGGGGCACGAGACCCAGTACTTC. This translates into CASSDRDRGHETQYF.

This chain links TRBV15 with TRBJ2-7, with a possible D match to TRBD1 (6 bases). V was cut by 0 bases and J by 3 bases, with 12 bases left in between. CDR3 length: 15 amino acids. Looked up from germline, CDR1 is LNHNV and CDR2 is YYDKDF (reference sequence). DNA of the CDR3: TGTGCCACCAGCAGAGATGGGACACGGGGCTACGAGCAGTACTTC. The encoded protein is CATSRDGTRGYEQYF.

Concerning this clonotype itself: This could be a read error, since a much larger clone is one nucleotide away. CDR3 loop: CASSHRGSNEKLFF. CDR3 DNA sequence: TGTGCCAGTAGCCATCGCGGATCTAATGAAAAACTGTTTTTT. The chain links TRBV19 to TRBJ1-4, with no clear D. Germline CDR1 and CDR2: LNHDA and SQIVND (reference sequence). Trimming pared 6 bases from V and 3 bases from J, leaving 11 bases between. The CDR3 covers 14 residues.

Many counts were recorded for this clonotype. The CDR3 is CATSDGRTGTHEQYF. The DNA for the CDR3 is TGTGCCACCAGTGATGGCAGGACAGGGACACACGAGCAGTACTTC. The chain uses TRBV24-1 and TRBJ2-7; 8 nucleotides match TRBD1. CDR3 length equals 15 residues. Germline assignment: CDR1 KGHDR and CDR2 SFDVKD. V gave up 3 bases and J gave up 5 bases; unmatched junction bases: 8.

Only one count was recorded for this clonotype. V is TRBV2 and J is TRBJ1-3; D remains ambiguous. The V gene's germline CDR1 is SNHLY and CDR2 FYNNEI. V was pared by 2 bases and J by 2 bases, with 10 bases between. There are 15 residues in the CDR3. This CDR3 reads CASSEKGMAGNTIYF. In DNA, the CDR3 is TGTGCCAGCAGTGAAAAGGGAATGGCTGGAAACACCATATATTTT.

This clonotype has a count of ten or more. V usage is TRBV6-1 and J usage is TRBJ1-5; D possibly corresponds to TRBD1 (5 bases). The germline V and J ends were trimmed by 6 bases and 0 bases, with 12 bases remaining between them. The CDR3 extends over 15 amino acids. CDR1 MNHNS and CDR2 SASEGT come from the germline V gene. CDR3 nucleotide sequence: TGTGCCAGCAGACCCGACAGCTATAGCAATCAGCCCCAGCATTTT. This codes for CASRPDSYSNQPQHF.

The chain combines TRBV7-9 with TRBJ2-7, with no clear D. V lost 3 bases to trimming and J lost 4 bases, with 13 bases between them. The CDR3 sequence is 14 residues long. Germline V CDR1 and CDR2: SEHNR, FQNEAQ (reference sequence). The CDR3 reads CASSLPRAPYEQYF. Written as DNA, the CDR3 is TGTGCCAGCAGCTTGCCCCGGGCGCCTTACGAGCAGTACTTC.

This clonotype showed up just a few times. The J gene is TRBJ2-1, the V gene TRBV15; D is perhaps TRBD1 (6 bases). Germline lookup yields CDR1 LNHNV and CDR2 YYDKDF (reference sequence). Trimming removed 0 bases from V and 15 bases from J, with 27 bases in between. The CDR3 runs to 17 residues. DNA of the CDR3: TGTGCCACCAGCAGAGACTTAAACTCGGACAGTATCATTCCCGGGTTCTTC. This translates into CATSRDLNSDSIIPGFF.

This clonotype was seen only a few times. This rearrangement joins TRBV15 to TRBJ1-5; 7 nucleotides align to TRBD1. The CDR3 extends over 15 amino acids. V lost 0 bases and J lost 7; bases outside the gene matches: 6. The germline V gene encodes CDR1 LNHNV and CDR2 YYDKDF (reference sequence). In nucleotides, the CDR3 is TGTGCCACCAGCAGAGATCGGGCAGGGGGACAGCCCCAGCATTTT. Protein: CATSRDRAGGQPQHF.

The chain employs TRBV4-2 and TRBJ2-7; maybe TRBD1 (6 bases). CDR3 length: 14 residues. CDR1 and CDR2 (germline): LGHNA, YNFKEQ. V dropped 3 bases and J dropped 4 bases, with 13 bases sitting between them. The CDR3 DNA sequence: TGTGCCAGCAGCCAGGACAGCCAAGAGTACGAGCAGTACTTC. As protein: CASSQDSQEYEQYF.

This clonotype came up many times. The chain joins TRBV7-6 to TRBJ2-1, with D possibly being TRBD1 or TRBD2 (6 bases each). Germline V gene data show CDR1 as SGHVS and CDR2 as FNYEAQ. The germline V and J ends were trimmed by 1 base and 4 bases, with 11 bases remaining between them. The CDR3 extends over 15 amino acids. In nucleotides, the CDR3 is TGTGCCAGCAGCTTAGGCCGGGGGCTATACAATGAGCAGTTCTTC. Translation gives CASSLGRGLYNEQFF.

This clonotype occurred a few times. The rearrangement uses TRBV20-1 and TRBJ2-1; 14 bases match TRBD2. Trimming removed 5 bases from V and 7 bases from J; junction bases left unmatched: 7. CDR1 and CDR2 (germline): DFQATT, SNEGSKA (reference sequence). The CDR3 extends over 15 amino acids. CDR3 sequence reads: CSAPRTSGRWNEQFF. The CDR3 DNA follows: TGCAGTGCTCCTCGGACTAGCGGGAGGTGGAATGAGCAGTTCTTC.

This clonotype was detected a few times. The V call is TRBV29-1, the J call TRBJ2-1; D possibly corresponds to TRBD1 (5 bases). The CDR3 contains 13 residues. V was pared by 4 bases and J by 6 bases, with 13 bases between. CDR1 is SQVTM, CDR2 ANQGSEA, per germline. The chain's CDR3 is CSVGQGLGNEQFF. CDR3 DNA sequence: TGCAGCGTTGGGCAGGGTCTCGGCAATGAGCAGTTCTTC.

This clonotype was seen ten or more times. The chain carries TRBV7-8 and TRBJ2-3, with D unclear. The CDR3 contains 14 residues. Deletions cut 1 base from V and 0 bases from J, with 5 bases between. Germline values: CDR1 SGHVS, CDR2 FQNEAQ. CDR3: CASSLDVSTDTQYF. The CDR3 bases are TGTGCCAGCAGCTTAGATGTAAGCACAGATACGCAGTATTTT.

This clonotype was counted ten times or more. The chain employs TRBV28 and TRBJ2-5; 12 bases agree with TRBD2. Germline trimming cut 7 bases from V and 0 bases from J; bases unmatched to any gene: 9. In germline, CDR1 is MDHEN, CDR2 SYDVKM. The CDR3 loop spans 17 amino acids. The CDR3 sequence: CASNPSRTSGDQETQYF. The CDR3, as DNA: TGTGCCAGCAACCCTTCCAGGACTAGCGGGGACCAAGAGACCCAGTACTTC.

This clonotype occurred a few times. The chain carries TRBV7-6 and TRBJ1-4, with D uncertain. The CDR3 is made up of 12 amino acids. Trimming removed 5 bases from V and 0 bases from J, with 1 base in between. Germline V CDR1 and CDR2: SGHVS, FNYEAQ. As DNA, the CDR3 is TGTGCCAGCAGCCCAACTAATGAAAAACTGTTTTTT. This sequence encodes CASSPTNEKLFF.

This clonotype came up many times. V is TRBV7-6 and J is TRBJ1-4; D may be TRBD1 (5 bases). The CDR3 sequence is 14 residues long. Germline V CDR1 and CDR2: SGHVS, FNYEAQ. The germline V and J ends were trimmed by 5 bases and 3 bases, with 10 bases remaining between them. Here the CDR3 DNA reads TGTGCCAGCAGCGTCTGGGGGGCTAATGAAAAACTGTTTTTT. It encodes CASSVWGANEKLFF.

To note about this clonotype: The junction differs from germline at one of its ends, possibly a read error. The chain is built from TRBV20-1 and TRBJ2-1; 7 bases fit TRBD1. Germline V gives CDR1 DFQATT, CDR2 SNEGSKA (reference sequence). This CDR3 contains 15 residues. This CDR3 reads CSDREKGASYNEQFF. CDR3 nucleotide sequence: TGCAGTGATAGAGAGAAGGGGGCCTCCTACAATGAGCAGTTCTTC.

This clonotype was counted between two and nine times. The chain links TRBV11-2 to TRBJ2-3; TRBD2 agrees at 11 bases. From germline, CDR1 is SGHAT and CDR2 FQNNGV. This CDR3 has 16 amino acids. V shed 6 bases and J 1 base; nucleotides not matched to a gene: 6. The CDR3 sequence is CASRGTSGRGTDTQYF. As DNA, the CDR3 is TGTGCCAGCAGGGGGACTAGCGGTAGGGGCACAGATACGCAGTATTTT. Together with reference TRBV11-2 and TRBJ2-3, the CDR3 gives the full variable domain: EAGVAQSPRYKIIEKRQSVAFWCNPISGHATLYWYQQILGQGPKLLIQFQNNGVVDDSQLPKDRFSAERLKGVDSTLKIQPAKLEDSAVYLCASRGTSGRGTDTQYFGPGTRLTVL.